This T cell receptor (beta chain) was sequenced during a study of early T cells in non-severe SARS-CoV-2 infection. Study overall: Unsorted whole blood bulk RNA was sequenced, with unpaired chains. Study outcomes and limitations: VDJdb matching, biased toward anti-spike CD8 responses, missed private and CD4 specificities.

Per germline, CDR1 SGHTA and CDR2 FQGNSA. Trimming cost V 2 bases and J 3 bases, with 11 bases left between them. The length of the CDR3 is 14 residues. Attachment of unique molecular identifiers was made to individual cDNA molecules. TCRdb called the 5' RACE reads again in MiXCR, with one record for every CDR3 protein. This table has some 19,000 distinct CDR3 sequences, around 4.2% appearing once. There are many counts of this clonotype. Its antigen is as yet unknown. The chain has TRBV7-2 and TRBJ2-7; D gene unclear. The sequencing sample was made of whole blood. The clonotype comes from an adult who was a healthcare worker with PCR-confirmed SARS-CoV-2 infection or an uninfected control (not recorded which). The CDR3 loop reads CASSLLAGNYEQYF. In DNA form, the CDR3 reads TGTGCCAGCAGCTTATTGGCAGGAAACTACGAGCAGTACTTC.